This entry is about one T cell receptor (beta chain). These data are taken from a study of cytomegalovirus exposure and HLA in healthy donors. 13 Jbeta primers and 60 Vbeta primers were used for the PCR. Data came from immunoSEQ multiplex PCR; TCRdb stores just in-frame clones and leaves some out. This table holds around 270,000 clones, roughly 80% found once. The CDR3 is made up of 13 amino acids. V lost 5 bases and J 5 bases, leaving 10 bases between the germline ends. The germline V gene encodes CDR1 SGHTA and CDR2 FQGNSA. The clonotype originates from a girl aged 2 to 9 in good health and CMV-seronegative. The source material was PBMCs. The V and J genes are TRBV7-2 and TRBJ2-4; no clear D. The CDR3 loop reads CASSPTRENIQYF. In nucleotides, the CDR3 is TGTGCCAGCAGCCCCACCCGGGAAAACATTCAGTACTTC.